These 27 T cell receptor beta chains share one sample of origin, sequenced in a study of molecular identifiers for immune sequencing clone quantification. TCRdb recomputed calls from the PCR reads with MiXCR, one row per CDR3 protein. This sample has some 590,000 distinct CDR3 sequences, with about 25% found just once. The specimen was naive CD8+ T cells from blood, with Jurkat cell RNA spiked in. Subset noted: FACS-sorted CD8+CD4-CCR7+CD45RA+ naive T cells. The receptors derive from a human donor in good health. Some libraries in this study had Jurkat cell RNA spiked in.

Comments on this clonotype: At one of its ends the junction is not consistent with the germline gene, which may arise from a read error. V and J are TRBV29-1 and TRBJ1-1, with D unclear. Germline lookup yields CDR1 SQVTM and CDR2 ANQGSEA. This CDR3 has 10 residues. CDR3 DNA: TGCAGCGGAGGTCCCACTGAAGCTCTCTTT. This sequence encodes CSGGPTEALF.

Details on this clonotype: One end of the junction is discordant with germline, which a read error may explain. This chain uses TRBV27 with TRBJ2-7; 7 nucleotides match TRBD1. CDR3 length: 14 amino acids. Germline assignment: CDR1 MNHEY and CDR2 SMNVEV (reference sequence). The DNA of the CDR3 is TGTGCCAGCAGTTCCGGACAGGCCCCCTACGAGCAGCACTTC. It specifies CASSSGQAPYEQHF.

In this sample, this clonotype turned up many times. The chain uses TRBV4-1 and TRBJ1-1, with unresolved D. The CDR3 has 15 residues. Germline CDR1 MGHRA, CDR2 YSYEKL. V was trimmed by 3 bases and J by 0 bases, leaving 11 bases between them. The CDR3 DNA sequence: TGCGCCAGCAGCCAGACCGATATAATGAACACTGAAGCTTTCTTT. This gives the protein CASSQTDIMNTEAFF.

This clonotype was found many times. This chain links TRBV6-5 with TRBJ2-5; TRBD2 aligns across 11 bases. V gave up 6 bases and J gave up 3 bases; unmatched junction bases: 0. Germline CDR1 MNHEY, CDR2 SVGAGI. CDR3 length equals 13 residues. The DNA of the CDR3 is TGTGCCAGCAGACTAGCGGGGGAAGAGACCCAGTACTTC. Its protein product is CASRLAGEETQYF.

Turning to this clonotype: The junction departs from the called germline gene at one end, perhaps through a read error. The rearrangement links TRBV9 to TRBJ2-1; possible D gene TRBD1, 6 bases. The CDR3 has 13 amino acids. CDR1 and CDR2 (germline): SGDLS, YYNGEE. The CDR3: CASSAGQYNEQSF. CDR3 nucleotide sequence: TGTGCCAGCAGCGCCGGACAGTACAATGAGCAGTCCTTC.

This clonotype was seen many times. This CDR3 reads CASSQGTTPGNEQFF. The CDR3 DNA is TGTGCCAGCAGCCAAGGAACAACGCCGGGCAATGAGCAGTTCTTC. The gene calls are TRBV25-1 and TRBJ2-1; D call uncertain. This CDR3 is 15 amino acids long. V shed 6 bases and J shed 6 bases, with 18 bases lying between them. The germline CDR1 and CDR2 sequences are MGHDK and SYGVNS.

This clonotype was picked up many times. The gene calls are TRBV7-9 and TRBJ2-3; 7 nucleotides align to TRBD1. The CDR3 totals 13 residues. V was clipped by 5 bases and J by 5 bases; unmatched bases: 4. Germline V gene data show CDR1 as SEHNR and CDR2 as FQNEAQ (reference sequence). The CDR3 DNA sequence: TGTGCCAGCAGCGAGGGGGCTGTAGATACGCAGTATTTT. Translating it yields CASSEGAVDTQYF.

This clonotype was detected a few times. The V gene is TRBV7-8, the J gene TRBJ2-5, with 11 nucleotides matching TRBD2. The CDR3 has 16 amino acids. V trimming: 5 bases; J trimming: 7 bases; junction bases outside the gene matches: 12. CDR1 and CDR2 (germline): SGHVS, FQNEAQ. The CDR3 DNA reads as TGTGCCAGCAGCCCAGGGACTAGCGGTGCCTCGGGGACCCAGTACTTC. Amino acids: CASSPGTSGASGTQYF.

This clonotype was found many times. The CDR3 protein is CASSQDPLSRAEQFF. In DNA, the CDR3 is TGTGCCAGCAGCCAAGATCCCCTTTCAAGGGCTGAGCAGTTCTTC. V is TRBV4-2 and J is TRBJ2-1; D unclear. The CDR3 length is 15 residues. Deletions cut 0 bases from V and 9 bases from J, with 15 bases between. From germline, CDR1 is LGHNA and CDR2 YNFKEQ.

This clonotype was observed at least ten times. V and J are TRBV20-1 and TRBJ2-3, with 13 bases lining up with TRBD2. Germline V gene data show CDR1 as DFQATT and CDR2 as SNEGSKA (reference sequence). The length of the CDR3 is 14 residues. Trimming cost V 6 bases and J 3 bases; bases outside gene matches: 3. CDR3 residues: CSARTSGSTDTQYF. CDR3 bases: TGCAGTGCCAGGACTAGCGGGAGTACAGATACGCAGTATTTT.

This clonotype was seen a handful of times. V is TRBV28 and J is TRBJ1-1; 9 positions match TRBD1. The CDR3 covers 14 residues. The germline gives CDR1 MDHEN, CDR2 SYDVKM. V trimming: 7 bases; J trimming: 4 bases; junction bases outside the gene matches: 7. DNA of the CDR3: TGTGCCAGCAAGAACAGGGGGCTGGGCACTGAAGCTTTCTTT. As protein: CASKNRGLGTEAFF.

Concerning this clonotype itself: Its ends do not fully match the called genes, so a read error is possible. The CDR3 spells CASGQDAKVYHYGYTF. The CDR3 nucleotides read TGTGCCAGCGGCCAAGACGCCAAGGTCTATCACTATGGCTACACCTTC. The chain joins TRBV3-1 to TRBJ1-2, with D unclear. The CDR3 runs to 16 residues. The V gene's germline CDR1 is LGHDT and CDR2 YNNKEL (reference sequence).

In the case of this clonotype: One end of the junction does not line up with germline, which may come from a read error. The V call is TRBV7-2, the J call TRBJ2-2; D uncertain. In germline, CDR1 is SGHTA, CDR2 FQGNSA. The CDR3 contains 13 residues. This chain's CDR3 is CAGSLGAAGELFF. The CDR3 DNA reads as TGTGCCGGCAGCTTAGGAGCCGCCGGGGAGCTGTTTTTT.

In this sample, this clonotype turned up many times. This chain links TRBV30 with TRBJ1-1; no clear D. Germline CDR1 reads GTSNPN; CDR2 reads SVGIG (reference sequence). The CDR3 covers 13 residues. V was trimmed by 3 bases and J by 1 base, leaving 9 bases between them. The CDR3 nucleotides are TGTGCCTGGAGCCTCGAGAAGAACACTGAAGCTTTCTTT. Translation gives CAWSLEKNTEAFF.

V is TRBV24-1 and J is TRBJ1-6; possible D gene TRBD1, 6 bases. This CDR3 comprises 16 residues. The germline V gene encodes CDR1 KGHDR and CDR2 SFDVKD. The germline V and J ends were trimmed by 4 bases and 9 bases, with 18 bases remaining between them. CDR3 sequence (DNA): TGTGCCACCAGTGACTCGGATAGGGGGTCTCTTTCACCCCTCCACTTT. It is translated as CATSDSDRGSLSPLHF.

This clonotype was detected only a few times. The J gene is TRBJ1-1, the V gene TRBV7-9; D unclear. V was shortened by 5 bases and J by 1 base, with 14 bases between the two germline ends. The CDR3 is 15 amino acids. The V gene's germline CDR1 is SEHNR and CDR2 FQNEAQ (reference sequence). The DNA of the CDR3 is TGTGCCAGCAGCCCAAAAGACATTCGGAACACTGAAGCTTTCTTT. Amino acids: CASSPKDIRNTEAFF.

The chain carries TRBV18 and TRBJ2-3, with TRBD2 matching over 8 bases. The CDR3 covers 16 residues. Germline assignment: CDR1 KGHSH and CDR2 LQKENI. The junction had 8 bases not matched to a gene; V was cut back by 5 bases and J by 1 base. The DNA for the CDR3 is TGTGCCAGCTCAGGGTTACCGGGACTAGGCACAGATACGCAGTATTTT. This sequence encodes CASSGLPGLGTDTQYF. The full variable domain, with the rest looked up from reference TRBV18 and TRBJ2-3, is NAGVMQNPRHLVRRRGQEARLRCSPMKGHSHVYWYRQLPEEGLKFMVYLQKENIIDESGMPKERFSAEFPKEGPSILRIQQVVRGDSAAYFCASSGLPGLGTDTQYFGPGTRLTVL.

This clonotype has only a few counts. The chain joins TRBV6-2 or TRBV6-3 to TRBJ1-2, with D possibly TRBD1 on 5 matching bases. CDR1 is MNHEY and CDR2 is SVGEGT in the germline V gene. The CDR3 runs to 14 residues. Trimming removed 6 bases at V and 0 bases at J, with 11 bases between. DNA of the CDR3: TGTGCCAGCAGAATGACAGATACTAACTATGGCTACACCTTC. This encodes CASRMTDTNYGYTF.

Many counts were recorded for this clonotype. CDR3 sequence reads: CSIEPGLNNEQFF. In DNA form, the CDR3 reads TGCAGCATAGAGCCCGGACTGAACAATGAGCAGTTCTTC. The chain joins TRBV29-1 to TRBJ2-1, with a tentative D call TRBD2 (5 bases). The CDR3 is 13 amino acids. V lost 8 bases and J 5 bases, leaving 16 bases between the germline ends. Germline V CDR1 and CDR2: SQVTM, ANQGSEA.

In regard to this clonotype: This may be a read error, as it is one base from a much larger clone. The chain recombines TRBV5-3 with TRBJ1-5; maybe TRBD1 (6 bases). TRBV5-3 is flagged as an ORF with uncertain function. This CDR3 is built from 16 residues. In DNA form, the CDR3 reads TGTGCCAGCAGCTTGCGGGGGGCGTTAGGGGGTCAGCCCCAGCATTTT. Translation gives CASSLRGALGGQPQHF.

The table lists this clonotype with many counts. In nucleotides, the CDR3 is TGCAGTGCTAGAGATGGGCTGATTAGCAATCAGCCCCAGCATTTT. It is translated as CSARDGLISNQPQHF. The chain carries TRBV20-1 and TRBJ1-5; D ambiguous. Per the germline V gene, CDR1 is DFQATT and CDR2 is SNEGSKA (reference sequence). The ends were cut back, 0 bases at V and 0 bases at J, with 9 bases in the middle. The length of the CDR3 is 15 residues.

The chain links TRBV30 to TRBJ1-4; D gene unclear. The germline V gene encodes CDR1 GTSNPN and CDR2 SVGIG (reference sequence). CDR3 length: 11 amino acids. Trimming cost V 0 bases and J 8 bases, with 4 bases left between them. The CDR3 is CAWSVWEKLFF. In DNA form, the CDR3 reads TGTGCCTGGAGTGTATGGGAAAAACTGTTTTTT. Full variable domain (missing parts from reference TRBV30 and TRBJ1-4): SQTIHQWPATLVQPVGSPLSLECTVEGTSNPNLYWYRQAAGRGLQLLFYSVGIGQISSEVPQNLSASRPQDRQFILSSKKLLLSDSGFYLCAWSVWEKLFFGSGTQLSVL.

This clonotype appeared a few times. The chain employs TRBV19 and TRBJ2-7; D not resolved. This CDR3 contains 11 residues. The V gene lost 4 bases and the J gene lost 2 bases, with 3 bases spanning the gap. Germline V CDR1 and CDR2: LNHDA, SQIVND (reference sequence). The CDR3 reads CASSNAYEQYF. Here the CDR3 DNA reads TGTGCCAGTAGTAATGCCTACGAGCAGTACTTC.

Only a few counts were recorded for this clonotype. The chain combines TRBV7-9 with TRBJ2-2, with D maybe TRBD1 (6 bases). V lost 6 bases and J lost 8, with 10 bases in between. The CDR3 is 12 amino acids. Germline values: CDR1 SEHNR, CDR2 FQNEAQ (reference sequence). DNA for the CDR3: TGTGCCAGCAGATCAGGGGATGGGGAGCTGTTTTTT. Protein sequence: CASRSGDGELFF. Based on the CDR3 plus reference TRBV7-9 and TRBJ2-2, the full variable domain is DTGVSQNPRHKITKRGQNVTFRCDPISEHNRLYWYRQTLGQGPEFLTYFQNEAQLEKSRLLSDRFSAERPKGSFSTLEIQRTEQGDSAMYLCASRSGDGELFFGEGSRLTVL.

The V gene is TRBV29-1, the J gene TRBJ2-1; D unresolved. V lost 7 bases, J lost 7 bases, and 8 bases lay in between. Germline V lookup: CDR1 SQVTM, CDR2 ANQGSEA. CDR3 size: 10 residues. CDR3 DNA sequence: TGCAGCGATATGACTAATGAGCAGTTCTTC. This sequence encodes CSDMTNEQFF.

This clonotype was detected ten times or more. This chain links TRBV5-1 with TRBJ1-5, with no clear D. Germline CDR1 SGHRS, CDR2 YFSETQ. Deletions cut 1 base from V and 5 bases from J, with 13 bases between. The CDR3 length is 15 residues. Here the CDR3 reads CASSLLSTSYQPQHF. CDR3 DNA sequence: TGCGCCAGCAGCTTGTTATCAACCTCATATCAGCCCCAGCATTTT. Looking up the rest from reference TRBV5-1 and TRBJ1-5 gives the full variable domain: KAGVTQTPRYLIKTRGQQVTLSCSPISGHRSVSWYQQTPGQGLQFLFEYFSETQRNKGNFPGRFSGRQFSNSRSEMNVSTLELGDSALYLCASSLLSTSYQPQHFGDGTRLSIL.

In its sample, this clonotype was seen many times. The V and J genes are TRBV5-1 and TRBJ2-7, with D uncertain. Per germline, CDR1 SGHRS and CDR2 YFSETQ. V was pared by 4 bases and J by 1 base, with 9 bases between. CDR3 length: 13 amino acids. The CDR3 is CASSPMYSYEQYF. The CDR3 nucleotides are TGCGCCAGCAGCCCGATGTATTCCTACGAGCAGTACTTC. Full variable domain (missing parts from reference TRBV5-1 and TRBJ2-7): KAGVTQTPRYLIKTRGQQVTLSCSPISGHRSVSWYQQTPGQGLQFLFEYFSETQRNKGNFPGRFSGRQFSNSRSEMNVSTLELGDSALYLCASSPMYSYEQYFGPGTRLTVT.